This entry features one T cell receptor beta chain sequence. The antigen is not known. TCRdb re-derived calls from the RT-PCR reads in MiXCR, one entry per CDR3 protein. The table records some 11,000 distinct CDR3 sequences, 65% to 80% of them present only once. V lost 6 bases and J lost 1; bases outside the gene matches: 5. The CDR3 runs 14 residues. The germline V gene has CDR1 DFQATT and CDR2 SNEGSKA (reference sequence). This entry comes from a study of yellow fever vaccine responses in identical twins. General observations from the study: Twins reportedly mounted vaccine T cell responses that seemed partly convergent, partly personalized.

The sequencing here drew on T cells from blood (PBMCs), unsorted or a sorted subset (not recorded which), taken before or after yellow fever vaccination (not recorded which). This chain uses TRBV20-1 with TRBJ2-1; 8 positions match TRBD1. This sequence originates from a woman aged 18 to 35 who received the yellow fever vaccine. The CDR3 sequence is CSALDRGSYNEQFF. Here the CDR3 DNA reads TGCAGTGCACTTGACAGGGGATCCTACAATGAGCAGTTCTTC.